The 32 T cell receptor beta chains listed next were all sequenced from one sample in a study of shared clonotypes between healthy human individuals. Measured with immunoSEQ multiplex PCR; TCRdb has only the in-frame clones, and not every one. The table lists a few hundred thousand clones, approximately 70% of them singletons. The sequenced material came from memory CD4+ T cells sorted from blood. This sample's subset: CD45RA-negative fraction. The receptors originated from a man aged 25 to 40 in good health.

With regard to this clone: Being one base from a much bigger clone, this may be a read error. The chain combines TRBV9 with TRBJ2-2; TRBD2 matches 8 bases. CDR3 length: 17 residues. The germline V gene encodes CDR1 SGDLS and CDR2 YYNGEE. The V gene end was trimmed by 0 bases and the J gene end by 5 bases; junction bases not matched to a gene: 9. The CDR3 spells CASSVEAGGGGTGELFF. The CDR3 region has the DNA TGTGCCAGCAGCGTAGAGGCGGGGGGAGGCGGGACCGGGGAGCTGTTTTTT.

This clone occurred once. CDR3 loop: CASSRALRGSYEQYF. The CDR3 nucleotides are TGTGCCAGCTCCCGGGCACTTCGTGGGTCCTACGAGCAGTACTTC. This chain connects TRBV27 to TRBJ2-7, with no clear D. Per germline, CDR1 MNHEY and CDR2 SMNVEV (reference sequence). Trimming took 8 bases from V and 1 from J, leaving 18 bases between them. The CDR3 is made up of 15 amino acids.

This clone was counted once. This chain uses TRBV18 with TRBJ1-4; 10 nucleotides line up with TRBD1. The CDR3 has 16 residues. Losses at the gene ends were 3 bases for V and 7 bases for J; bases not matched to a gene: 8. In germline, CDR1 is KGHSH, CDR2 LQKENI. CDR3 loop: CASSPGTGDSPEKLFF. The CDR3 coding sequence is TGTGCCAGCTCACCCGGGACAGGGGATTCTCCTGAAAAACTGTTTTTT.

The chain has TRBV5-6 and TRBJ2-5; D is undetermined. CDR1 is SGHDT, CDR2 YYEEEE, per germline. The germline V and J ends were trimmed by 3 bases and 3 bases, with 9 bases remaining between them. The CDR3 has 13 amino acids. CDR3 sequence: CASSSRNKETQYF. Here the CDR3 DNA reads TGTGCCAGCAGCTCCCGGAACAAAGAGACCCAGTACTTC.

This chain connects TRBV18 to TRBJ2-3, with a weak D call TRBD1 (6 bases). V dropped 5 bases and J dropped 2 bases, with 11 bases sitting between them. This CDR3 is 14 amino acids long. Germline V lookup: CDR1 KGHSH, CDR2 LQKENI. For the CDR3, the DNA is TGTGCCAGCTCAGACAGGCTTTACACAGATACGCAGTATTTT. Protein: CASSDRLYTDTQYF.

Only a few counts were recorded for this clone. J is TRBJ2-1 and V is TRBV2; 9 bases align to TRBD1. J gave up 7 bases and V 7 bases, and 5 bases lay outside the gene matches. Germline loops: CDR1 SNHLY, CDR2 FYNNEI. The CDR3 is 13 residues long. The DNA of the CDR3 is TGTGCCAGCAAGGACAGGGGCGGGAATGAGCAGTTCTTC. Translating it yields CASKDRGGNEQFF.

This clone has at least ten counts. The chain has TRBV30 and TRBJ2-7; the D gene could be TRBD1 or TRBD2 (5 bases each). The CDR3 is 16 amino acids. CDR1 and CDR2 (germline): GTSNPN, SVGIG (reference sequence). V was pared by 7 bases and J by 2 bases, with 24 bases between. CDR3 nucleotide sequence: TGTGCCTTAATTGGGGCGGGCGTTTTCGGGACCTACGAGCAGTACTTC. As protein: CALIGAGVFGTYEQYF.

This chain connects TRBV28 to TRBJ2-7; 8 bases match TRBD1. With 4 bases clipped from V and 11 bases from J, the junction kept 7 bases outside the gene matches. Germline CDR1 and CDR2: MDHEN and SYDVKM. This CDR3 has 12 residues. Written as DNA, the CDR3 is TGTGCCAGCAGTTCCGGACAGGGTCCGGAGTACTTC. This gives the protein CASSSGQGPEYF. Full variable domain (remainder filled in from reference TRBV28 and TRBJ2-7): DVKVTQSSRYLVKRTGEKVFLECVQDMDHENMFWYRQDPGLGLRLIYFSYDVKMKEKGDIPEGYSVSREKKERFSLILESASTNQTSMYLCASSSGQGPEYFGPGTRLTVT.

This clone was observed a handful of times. This sequence joins TRBV27 and TRBJ1-1, with D possibly matching TRBD1 (5 bases). In germline, CDR1 is MNHEY, CDR2 SMNVEV (reference sequence). V was clipped by 3 bases and J by 7 bases, with 12 bases between them. CDR3 length equals 13 residues. The CDR3 DNA reads TGTGCCAGCAGTTTTGAAGGGGTGGGTGAAGCTTTCTTT. It encodes CASSFEGVGEAFF.

V gene TRBV19 combines with J gene TRBJ2-5, with 8 bases identical to TRBD2. This CDR3 has 15 residues. The V and J ends lost 4 bases and 5 bases, in that order; junction bases with no gene match: 9. Germline CDR1 and CDR2: LNHDA and SQIVND (reference sequence). CDR3: CASSTRSGGLETQYF. The CDR3 DNA follows: TGTGCCAGTAGTACGCGATCGGGAGGGCTCGAGACCCAGTACTTC.

CDR3 DNA sequence: TGTGCCAGCAGCTTAGTTCGGGGGGACAGTACAAGAAATGAAAAACTGTTTTTT. This translates into CASSLVRGDSTRNEKLFF. This sequence joins TRBV7-9 and TRBJ1-4, with TRBD1 identical over 7 bases. V shed 1 base and J 5 bases; nucleotides not matched to a gene: 13. CDR3 size: 18 residues. Germline CDR1 SEHNR, CDR2 FQNEAQ (reference sequence).

The J gene is TRBJ2-3, the V gene TRBV5-1; no reliable D call. The germline V gene encodes CDR1 SGHRS and CDR2 YFSETQ. The V and J ends lost 0 bases and 0 bases respectively, with 8 bases between them. The CDR3 length is 15 residues. The CDR3 reads CASSLEPGSTDTQYF. DNA for the CDR3: TGCGCCAGCAGCTTGGAGCCAGGAAGCACAGATACGCAGTATTTT.

The chain has TRBV10-1 and TRBJ2-3, with D perhaps matching TRBD2 (5 bases). V dropped 1 base and J dropped 2 bases, with 16 bases sitting between them. The CDR3 consists of 17 residues. The V gene's germline CDR1 is WNHNN and CDR2 SYGVQD (reference sequence). The CDR3 DNA reads as TGCGCCAGCAGTGAGTTGCGAAGCGGAAGGGTCACAGATACGCAGTATTTT. The encoded protein is CASSELRSGRVTDTQYF.

The rearrangement uses TRBV2 and TRBJ2-7, with 8 bases matching TRBD2. Germline V gives CDR1 SNHLY, CDR2 FYNNEI. The CDR3 has 13 amino acids. Trimming took 3 bases from V and 3 from J; bases not matched to a gene: 1. CDR3 in amino acids: CASSERGDYEQYF. For the CDR3, the DNA is TGTGCCAGCAGTGAGCGGGGGGACTACGAGCAGTACTTC.

The gene calls are TRBV2 and TRBJ2-1, with TRBD2 identical over 7 bases. This CDR3 region has 14 residues. From germline, CDR1 is SNHLY and CDR2 FYNNEI. V was clipped by 8 bases and J by 3 bases; unmatched bases: 7. In nucleotides, the CDR3 is TGTGCCAGCGGAGGCAGCGGGAACTACAATGAGCAGTTCTTC. This codes for CASGGSGNYNEQFF. Combining the CDR3 with reference TRBV2 and TRBJ2-1 gives the whole variable domain EPEVTQTPSHQVTQMGQEVILRCVPISNHLYFYWYRQILGQKVEFLVSFYNNEISEKSEIFDDQFSVERPDGSNFTLKIRSTKLEDSAMYFCASGGSGNYNEQFFGPGTRLTVL.

CDR3 nucleotide sequence: TGTGCCAGCAGTGACGGACAGGCGGACTATGGCTACACCTTC. It codes for CASSDGQADYGYTF. This rearrangement joins TRBV7-9 to TRBJ1-2, with TRBD1 matching 7 bases. The germline CDR1 and CDR2 sequences are SEHNR and FQNEAQ (reference sequence). Losses at the gene ends were 6 bases for V and 3 bases for J; bases not matched to a gene: 7. The CDR3 spans 14 residues.

The chain links TRBV9 to TRBJ2-4; D perhaps matches TRBD1 (5 bases). Germline V CDR1 and CDR2: SGDLS, YYNGEE. V shed 2 bases and J shed 8 bases, with 14 bases lying between them. The CDR3 is 14 residues long. CDR3 sequence: CASSVATGRDIQYF. In DNA form, the CDR3 reads TGTGCCAGCAGCGTTGCTACAGGCAGGGACATTCAGTACTTC.

The chain combines TRBV7-8 with TRBJ2-7; D gene ambiguous. The CDR3 sequence is 14 residues long. The germline gives CDR1 SGHVS, CDR2 FQNEAQ. Deletions cut 1 base from V and 6 bases from J, with 13 bases between. The CDR3 here is CASSLGGPLSEQYF. CDR3 in DNA: TGTGCCAGCAGCTTAGGGGGTCCCCTCAGCGAGCAGTACTTC.

The genes are TRBV27 and TRBJ2-7, with TRBD2 matching 7 bases. Trimming took 6 bases from V and 0 from J; bases not matched to a gene: 5. This CDR3 has 14 amino acids. Germline V gene data show CDR1 as MNHEY and CDR2 as SMNVEV (reference sequence). CDR3 amino acids: CASRNIAGSYEQYF. CDR3 bases: TGTGCCAGCAGAAATATAGCGGGCTCCTACGAGCAGTACTTC.

This clone turned up a few times. This rearrangement joins TRBV13 to TRBJ2-6; D remains unclear. This CDR3 has 14 residues. Germline V CDR1 and CDR2: PRHDT, FYEKMQ (reference sequence). Trimming pared 2 bases from V and 1 base from J, leaving 3 bases between. The CDR3 sequence: CASSLRSGANVLTF. The CDR3 region has the DNA TGTGCCAGCAGCTTACGTTCTGGGGCCAACGTCCTGACTTTC. Complete variable domain (other parts from reference TRBV13 and TRBJ2-6): AAGVIQSPRHLIKEKRETATLKCYPIPRHDTVYWYQQGPGQDPQFLISFYEKMQSDKGSIPDRFSAQQFSDYHSELNMSSLELGDSALYFCASSLRSGANVLTFGAGSRLTVL.

The gene calls are TRBV11-2 and TRBJ2-5; 7 positions match TRBD2. Germline CDR1 and CDR2: SGHAT and FQNNGV. The CDR3 has 15 residues. V lost 2 bases to trimming and J lost 5 bases; unmatched junction nucleotides: 8. As DNA, the CDR3 is TGTGCCAGCAGCTTAAGCAGTGCGGGAGTGGAGACCCAGTACTTC. Its protein is CASSLSSAGVETQYF. Using reference TRBV11-2 and TRBJ2-5 for the parts outside the CDR3, the full variable domain is EAGVAQSPRYKIIEKRQSVAFWCNPISGHATLYWYQQILGQGPKLLIQFQNNGVVDDSQLPKDRFSAERLKGVDSTLKIQPAKLEDSAVYLCASSLSSAGVETQYFGPGTRLLVL.

The chain links TRBV19 to TRBJ1-4; no clear D gene. Trimming removed 7 bases at V and 8 bases at J, with 17 bases between. The germline gives CDR1 LNHDA, CDR2 SQIVND (reference sequence). The length of the CDR3 is 14 residues. CDR3: CASKTVGGGEKLFF. The CDR3 region has the DNA TGTGCCAGTAAAACGGTCGGCGGAGGCGAAAAACTGTTTTTT. Filled out from reference TRBV19 and TRBJ1-4, the complete variable domain reads DGGITQSPKYLFRKEGQNVTLSCEQNLNHDAMYWYRQDPGQGLRLIYYSQIVNDFQKGDIAEGYSVSREKKESFPLTVTSAQKNPTAFYLCASKTVGGGEKLFFGSGTQLSVL.

This chain joins TRBV25-1 and TRBJ1-1; TRBD1 is a possible D gene (5 bases). This CDR3 has 15 residues. V lost 5 bases and J lost 4, with 17 bases in between. Per the germline V gene, CDR1 is MGHDK and CDR2 is SYGVNS. The CDR3, as DNA: TGTGCCAGCAGTTTCTTGCAGGGTGCTGGCACTGAAGCTTTCTTT. Translating gives CASSFLQGAGTEAFF.

This clone appeared a few times. This chain uses TRBV30 with TRBJ2-7; 11 bases are a match to TRBD2. Germline CDR1 GTSNPN, CDR2 SVGIG (reference sequence). Unmatched junction bases numbered 5, after V lost 2 bases and J lost 2 bases. This CDR3 has 15 residues. CDR3 DNA: TGTGCCTGGAGTCAAACTAGCGGGAGTCCCTACGAGCAGTACTTC. Encoded protein: CAWSQTSGSPYEQYF.

The J gene is TRBJ1-5, the V gene TRBV7-9; D gene unclear. Looked up from germline, CDR1 is SEHNR and CDR2 is FQNEAQ (reference sequence). The CDR3 totals 14 residues. V was cut by 3 bases and J by 8 bases, with 14 bases left in between. The CDR3 DNA follows: TGTGCCAGCAGCTTTTATTCAGAAGAAGAGCCCCAGCATTTT. Translated: CASSFYSEEEPQHF.

The CDR3 loop reads CASTGEGPSEQSQHF. CDR3 nucleotide sequence: TGTGCCAGCACGGGGGAGGGACCGAGCGAGCAGTCCCAGCATTTT. The rearrangement joins TRBV25-1 to TRBJ1-5, with TRBD1 as a possible D gene (5 bases). The CDR3 totals 15 residues. Germline V gene lookup returns CDR1 MGHDK and CDR2 SYGVNS. V lost 7 bases and J lost 11, with 24 bases in between.

This clone was seen only a few times. The rearrangement uses TRBV5-1 and TRBJ1-2; 7 bases are a match to TRBD1. This CDR3 is built from 14 residues. Losses at the gene ends were 4 bases for V and 4 bases for J; bases not matched to a gene: 7. The germline CDR1 and CDR2 sequences are SGHRS and YFSETQ. CDR3 sequence reads: CASSLQWDSYGYTF. The CDR3 nucleotides read TGCGCCAGCAGCCTTCAGTGGGACAGCTATGGCTACACCTTC.

This clone was recorded a few times. J is TRBJ2-1 and V is TRBV29-1; 10 positions match TRBD2. CDR1 is SQVTM, CDR2 ANQGSEA, per germline. The CDR3 has 16 amino acids. J lost 8 bases, V lost 6 bases, and 16 bases had no gene match. Here the CDR3 DNA reads TGCAGCGTGAGGGGCCTGGGGGGACTAGCGACCCATGAGCAGTTCTTC. It is translated as CSVRGLGGLATHEQFF.

The chain links TRBV19 to TRBJ2-1; 8 bases agree with TRBD2. V dropped 5 bases and J dropped 2; count of bases not matched to a gene: 8. CDR1 is LNHDA, CDR2 SQIVND, per germline (reference sequence). The CDR3 consists of 16 residues. Here the CDR3 DNA reads TGTGCCAGTAGTTTGTCTAGCGGGTACCCCTACAATGAGCAGTTCTTC. Protein product: CASSLSSGYPYNEQFF.

The V and J genes are TRBV5-1 and TRBJ2-5; no clear D. This CDR3 region has 13 residues. Germline V gene lookup returns CDR1 SGHRS and CDR2 YFSETQ. Trimming shortened V by 5 bases and J by 1 base, and 9 bases separated the two germline ends. CDR3 residues: CASRATFQETQYF. CDR3 bases: TGCGCCAGCAGAGCCACCTTCCAAGAGACCCAGTACTTC.

This sequence joins TRBV2 and TRBJ1-5; TRBD1 aligns across 10 bases. Trimming took 6 bases from V and 6 from J; bases not matched to a gene: 8. Per the germline V gene, CDR1 is SNHLY and CDR2 is FYNNEI. This CDR3 region has 15 residues. In DNA form, the CDR3 reads TGTGCCAGCAGAGTTGGGACAGGGGACGTTCAGCCCCAGCATTTT. It yields the protein CASRVGTGDVQPQHF.

The chain uses TRBV6-5 and TRBJ2-7; TRBD1 matches at 8 bases. This CDR3 has 16 amino acids. Trimming took 3 bases from V and 4 from J; bases not matched to a gene: 11. Germline V lookup: CDR1 MNHEY, CDR2 SVGAGI. The CDR3 loop reads CASSYGDSGTGYEQYF. The DNA for the CDR3 is TGTGCCAGCAGTTATGGTGATTCAGGGACAGGTTACGAGCAGTACTTC.